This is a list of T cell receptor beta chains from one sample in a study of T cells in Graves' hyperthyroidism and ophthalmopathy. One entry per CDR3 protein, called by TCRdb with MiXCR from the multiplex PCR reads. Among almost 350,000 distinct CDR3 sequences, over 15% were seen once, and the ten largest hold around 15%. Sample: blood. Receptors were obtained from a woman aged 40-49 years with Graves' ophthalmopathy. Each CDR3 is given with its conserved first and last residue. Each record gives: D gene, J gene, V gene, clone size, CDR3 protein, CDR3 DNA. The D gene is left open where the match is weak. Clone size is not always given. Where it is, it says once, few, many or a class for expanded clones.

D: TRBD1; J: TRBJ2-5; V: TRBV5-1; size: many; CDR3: CASSFRDSKETQYF; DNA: TGCGCCAGCAGCTTCCGGGACAGTAAAGAGACCCAGTACTTC
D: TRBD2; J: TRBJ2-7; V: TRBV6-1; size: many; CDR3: CASSPSTSGYSYEQYF; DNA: TGTGCCAGCAGTCCATCAACTAGCGGGTACTCCTACGAGCAGTACTTC
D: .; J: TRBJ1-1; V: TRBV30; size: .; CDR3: CAWSESWGNTEAFF; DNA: TGTGCCTGGAGTGAGTCTTGGGGGAACACTGAAGCTTTCTTT
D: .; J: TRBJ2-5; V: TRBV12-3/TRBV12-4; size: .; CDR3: CASTVGWETQYF; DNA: TGTGCCAGCACGGTAGGGTGGGAGACCCAGTACTTC
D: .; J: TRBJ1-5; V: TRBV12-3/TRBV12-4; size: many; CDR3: CASSPGEGGYQPQHF; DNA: TGTGCCAGCAGTCCCGGGGAGGGTGGTTATCAGCCCCAGCATTTT
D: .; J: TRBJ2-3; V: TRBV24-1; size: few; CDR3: CATSDLGRGTTDTQYF; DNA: TGTGCCACCAGTGATTTGGGCAGGGGGACTACAGATACGCAGTATTTT
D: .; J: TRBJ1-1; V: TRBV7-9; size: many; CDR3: CASSLRTLNTEAFF; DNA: TGTGCCAGCAGCTTACGAACACTCAACACTGAAGCTTTCTTT
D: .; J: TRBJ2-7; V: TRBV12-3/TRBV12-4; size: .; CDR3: CASGPYHEQYF; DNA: TGTGCCAGCGGACCATATCACGAGCAGTACTTC
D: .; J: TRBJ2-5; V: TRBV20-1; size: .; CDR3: CSAPGPGVTQYF; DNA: TGCAGTGCCCCGGGACCGGGTGTGACCCAGTACTTC
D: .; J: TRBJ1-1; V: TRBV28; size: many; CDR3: CASAVMNTEAFF; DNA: TGTGCCAGCGCAGTAATGAACACTGAAGCTTTCTTT
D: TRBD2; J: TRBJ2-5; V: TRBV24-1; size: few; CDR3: CATSDSLAAPETQYF; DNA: TGTGCCACCAGTGATTCACTAGCGGCCCCAGAGACCCAGTACTTC
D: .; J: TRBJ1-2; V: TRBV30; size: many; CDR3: CAWVIHSYGYTF; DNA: TGTGCCTGGGTAATACACTCCTATGGCTACACCTTC
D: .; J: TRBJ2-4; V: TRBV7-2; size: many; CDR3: CASSFSRRGNIQYF; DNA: TGTGCCAGCAGCTTCTCGAGACGAGGGAACATTCAGTACTTC
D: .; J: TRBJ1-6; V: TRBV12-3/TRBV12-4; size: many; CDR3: CASSLGQGNSPLHF; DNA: TGTGCCAGCAGTTTGGGCCAGGGTAATTCACCCCTCCACTTT
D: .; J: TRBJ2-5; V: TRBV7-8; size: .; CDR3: CASSLVRVRQVDRRETQYF; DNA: TGTGCCAGCAGCTTAGTTCGGGTCCGTCAGGTTGATCGCCGGGAGACCCAGTACTTC
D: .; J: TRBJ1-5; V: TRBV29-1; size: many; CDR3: CSAREWGQPQHF; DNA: TGCAGCGCCAGGGAATGGGGTCAGCCCCAGCATTTT
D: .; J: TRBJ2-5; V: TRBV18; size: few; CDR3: CASSHPGTQNQETQYF; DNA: TGTGCCAGCTCACACCCCGGGACACAGAACCAGGAGACCCAGTACTTC
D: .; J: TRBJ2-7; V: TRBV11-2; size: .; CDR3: CASSWDGFYEQYF; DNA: TGTGCCAGCAGCTGGGACGGATTCTACGAGCAGTACTTC
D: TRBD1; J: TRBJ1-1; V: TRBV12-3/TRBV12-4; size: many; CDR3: CATAQGARDTEAFF; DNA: TGTGCCACCGCTCAGGGGGCGCGTGACACTGAAGCTTTCTTT
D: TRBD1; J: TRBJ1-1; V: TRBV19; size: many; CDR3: CASSRDRQGRNTEAFF; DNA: TGTGCCAGTAGTAGGGACCGACAGGGGCGGAACACTGAAGCTTTCTTT
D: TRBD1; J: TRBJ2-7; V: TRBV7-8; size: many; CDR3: CASSLQGALSYEQYF; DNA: TGTGCCAGCAGCTTACAGGGGGCTCTCTCCTACGAGCAGTACTTC
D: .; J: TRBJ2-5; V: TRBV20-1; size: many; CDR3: CSARGKEGKTQYF; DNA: TGCAGTGCTAGAGGCAAAGAGGGAAAGACCCAGTACTTC
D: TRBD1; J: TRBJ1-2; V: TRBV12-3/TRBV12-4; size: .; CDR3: CASSLTGQGNYGYTF; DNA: TGTGCCAGCAGTTTAACGGGACAGGGAAACTATGGCTACACCTTC
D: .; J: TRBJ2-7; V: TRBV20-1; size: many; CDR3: CSAIEDSFYEQYF; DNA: TGCAGTGCTATAGAGGACAGTTTCTACGAGCAGTACTTC
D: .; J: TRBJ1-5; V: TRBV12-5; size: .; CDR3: CASGSNNQPQHF; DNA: TGTGCTAGTGGCTCTAATAATCAGCCCCAGCATTTT
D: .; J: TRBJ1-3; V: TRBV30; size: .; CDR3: CAWTEGYGNTIYF; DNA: TGTGCCTGGACTGAGGGATACGGAAACACCATATATTTT
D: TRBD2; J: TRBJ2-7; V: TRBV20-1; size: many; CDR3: CSAQAGGYEQYF; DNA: TGCAGTGCCCAAGCGGGGGGCTACGAGCAGTACTTC
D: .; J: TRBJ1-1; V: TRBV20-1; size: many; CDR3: CSARVTGPLNTEAFF; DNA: TGCAGTGCTAGAGTTACAGGGCCTCTAAACACTGAAGCTTTCTTT
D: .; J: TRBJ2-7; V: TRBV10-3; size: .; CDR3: CAISESGISYEQYF; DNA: TGTGCCATCAGTGAGTCAGGGATCTCCTACGAGCAGTACTTC
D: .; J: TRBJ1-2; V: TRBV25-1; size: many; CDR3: CASSDSWGYGYTF; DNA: TGTGCCAGCAGTGACTCATGGGGCTATGGCTACACCTTC
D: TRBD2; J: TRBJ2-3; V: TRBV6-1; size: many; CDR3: CASSGLAGRSDTQYF; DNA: TGTGCCAGCAGTGGGCTAGCGGGGCGTAGTGATACGCAGTATTTT
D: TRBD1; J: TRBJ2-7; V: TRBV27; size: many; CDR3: CASSLGTGTTYEQYF; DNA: TGTGCCAGCAGTTTAGGGACAGGAACTACCTACGAGCAGTACTTC
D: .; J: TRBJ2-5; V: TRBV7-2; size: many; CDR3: CASSGSVREETQYF; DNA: TGTGCCAGCAGCGGTAGCGTTAGGGAAGAGACCCAGTACTTC
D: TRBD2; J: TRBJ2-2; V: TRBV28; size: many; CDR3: CASSPPGLAGGELFF; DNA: TGTGCCAGCAGCCCGCCGGGGCTAGCGGGCGGGGAGCTGTTTTTT
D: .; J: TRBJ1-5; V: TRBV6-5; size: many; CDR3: CASSFANNQPQHF; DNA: TGTGCCAGCAGTTTCGCAAACAATCAGCCCCAGCATTTT
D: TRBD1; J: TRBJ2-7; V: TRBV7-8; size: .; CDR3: CASSLVDRGTSYEQYF; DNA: TGTGCCAGCAGTCTAGTCGACAGGGGCACATCCTACGAGCAGTACTTC
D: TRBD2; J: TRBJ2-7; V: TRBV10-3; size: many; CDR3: CAIKREGLYEQYF; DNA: TGTGCCATTAAGCGGGAGGGCCTCTACGAGCAGTACTTC
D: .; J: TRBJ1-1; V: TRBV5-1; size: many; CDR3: CASSLDTGVLAEAFF; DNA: TGCGCCAGCAGCTTGGACACGGGGGTCCTTGCTGAAGCTTTCTTT
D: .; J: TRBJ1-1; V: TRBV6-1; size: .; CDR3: CASSEETERSEASF; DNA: TGTGCCAGCAGTGAAGAAACAGAAAGGAGTGAAGCTTCCTTT